The TCR beta chain under discussion was sequenced for a study of tumor-infiltrating lymphocytes in primary liver carcinoma. The authors made TCR beta cDNA from 500 to 600 ng total RNA with a constant-region primer. It was through three nested multiplex PCR rounds of slightly modified ARM-PCR that TCR beta libraries arose. One entry per CDR3 protein results from TCRdb running MiXCR on the multiplex PCR reads. The sample gives under 85,000 distinct CDR3 sequences, approximately 72% of which show up once; just under 20% is in the top ten. With respect to this clonotype: The junction departs from the called germline gene at one end, perhaps through a read error.

Taking about 17-32 mg of unsorted bulk tissue, the authors co-extracted RNA and DNA. Surgical resection was used to treat these primary liver carcinoma patients. Sampling of every tumor involved five separate regions. These included the tumor centre. This TCR came from a man aged 35-49 years with primary liver carcinoma and hepatitis B virus infection. The material sequenced was liver tumor tissue from sampling region 1. Subset given: tumor region T1, superior pole.

The CDR3: CASSEAPSGSIDTQYF. The CDR3 DNA reads TGTGCCAGCAGTGAAGCTCCCAGCGGGAGCATAGATACGCAATATTTT. V usage is TRBV6-1 and J usage is TRBJ2-3, with 8 bases fitting TRBD2. The CDR3 covers 16 residues. Germline V gives CDR1 MNHNS, CDR2 SASEGT.